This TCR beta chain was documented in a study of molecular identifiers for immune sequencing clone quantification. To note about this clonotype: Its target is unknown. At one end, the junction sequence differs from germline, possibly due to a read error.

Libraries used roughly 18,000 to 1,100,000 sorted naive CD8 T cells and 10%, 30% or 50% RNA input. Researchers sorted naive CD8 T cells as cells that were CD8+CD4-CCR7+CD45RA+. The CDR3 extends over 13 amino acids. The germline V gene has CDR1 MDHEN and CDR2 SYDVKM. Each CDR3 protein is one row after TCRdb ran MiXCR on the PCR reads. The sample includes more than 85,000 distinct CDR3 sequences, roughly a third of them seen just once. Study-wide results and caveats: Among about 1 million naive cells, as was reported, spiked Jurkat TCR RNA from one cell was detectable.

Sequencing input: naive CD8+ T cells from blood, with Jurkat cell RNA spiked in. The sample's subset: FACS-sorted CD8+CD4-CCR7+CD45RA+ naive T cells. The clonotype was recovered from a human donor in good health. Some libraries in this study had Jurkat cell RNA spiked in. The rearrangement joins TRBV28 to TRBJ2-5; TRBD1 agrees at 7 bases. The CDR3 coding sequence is TGTGCCTGCAGTTTAAGGGGGCTGAAGACCCAGTACTTC. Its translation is CACSLRGLKTQYF.